The clone carrying this T cell receptor (beta chain) was counted only a few times. The antigen is undetermined. This sample stems from a study of T cell repertoires in cytomegalovirus infection. Study as a whole: It can be stated that public TCR beta signatures indicated CMV infection as well as a matching HLA type.

The germline V gene encodes CDR1 SEHNR and CDR2 FQNEAQ (reference sequence). V lost 7 bases, J lost 7 bases, and 14 bases lay in between. The CDR3 has 13 amino acids. The study, taken as a whole, reports: HLA-C-restricted CMV clonotypes gave the most frequent clonotype in two of eight donors.

One entry per CDR3 protein results from TCRdb running MiXCR on the reads. The table shows some 54,000 distinct CDR3 sequences, with around a fifth occurring only once. V and J are TRBV7-9 and TRBJ2-1; tentatively, D is TRBD1 or TRBD2 (6 bases each). The sequencing here drew on CD8+ T cells from cultured PBMCs, taken from culture after CMV antigen stimulation. The clonotype was recovered from a human donor in good health (CMV status not recorded). Some clones in this sample may be carry-over from other donors' samples. This chain's CDR3 is CASTLGGSNEQFF. The DNA of the CDR3 is TGTGCCAGCACCCTGGGGGGCTCGAATGAGCAGTTCTTC.